This T cell receptor (beta chain) was identified in a study of OX40 agonist ivuxolimab in advanced cancers. The study's findings and limits: Patients with a partial response at 0.1-3.0 mg/kg had among the lowest clonal expansion.

Of note for this clone: Its antigen is not known.

Only in-frame clones appear in the TCRdb table, and some are missing; sequencing was by immunoSEQ multiplex PCR. The repertoire holds tens of thousands of clones, with just over 85% as singletons. With 5 bases removed from V and 6 bases from J, the gap between germline ends came to 10 bases. Germline assignment: CDR1 MNHEY and CDR2 SVGAGI. The CDR3 runs 13 residues. The source of this sequence is an adult with an advanced solid tumor such as melanoma, head and neck, liver or kidney cancer. Sequencing used CD4+ or CD8+ T cells sorted from blood, obtained in a trial of the OX40 agonist ivuxolimab. This chain connects TRBV6-5 to TRBJ2-2; D not certain. DNA for the CDR3: TGTGCCAGCAGTCCTAGACGGTCCGGGGAGCTGTTTTTT. Amino acid sequence: CASSPRRSGELFF.